What follows are 14 T cell receptor beta chains derived from one specimen sequenced in a study of brain T cells in children with intractable seizures. The sequenced cases were selected for having the highest brain T cell transcript signatures. Profiling relied on immunoSEQ multiplex PCR, and the TCRdb table lists in-frame clones only, not all of them. The table records approximately 1,500 clones, around 82% of them present only once. The specimen comprised resected brain tissue, sampled at surgery. All receptors derive from a boy aged 5-17 years with focal cortical dysplasia and intractable seizures.

V and J are TRBV6-5 and TRBJ2-3; D is ambiguous. The CDR3 extends over 13 amino acids. Trimming stripped 8 bases from V and 2 bases from J, with 11 bases between. Germline loops: CDR1 MNHEY, CDR2 SVGAGI. The chain's CDR3 is CASVRTPTDTQYF. The CDR3, as DNA: TGTGCCAGCGTTAGGACCCCCACAGATACGCAGTATTTT.

With respect to this clone: The germline gene is not matched at one end of the junction; a read error may be the cause. The chain couples TRBV6-6 to TRBJ2-1; 9 bases align to TRBD1. CDR1 MNHNY and CDR2 SVGAGI come from the germline V gene (reference sequence). The length of the CDR3 is 14 residues. The DNA of the CDR3 is TGTGCCAGCAGTTTCAAAAGGGGACAGGGAAATGGGGTCTTC. This gives the protein CASSFKRGQGNGVF.

The V and J genes are TRBV19 and TRBJ1-5; D might be TRBD1 (6 bases). V was trimmed by 4 bases and J by 6 bases, leaving 13 bases between them. Germline V lookup: CDR1 LNHDA, CDR2 SQIVND (reference sequence). This CDR3 comprises 14 residues. In DNA, the CDR3 is TGTGCCAGTAGTACCGACAGGTTGGGTCAGCCCCAGCATTTT. This sequence encodes CASSTDRLGQPQHF.

J is TRBJ2-3 and V is TRBV11-3; D unresolved. The CDR3 totals 16 residues. Trimming pared 1 base from V and 6 bases from J, leaving 17 bases between. Germline loops: CDR1 SGHNT, CDR2 YENEEA. CDR3 loop: CASSLGNSLKADTQYF. In DNA, the CDR3 is TGTGCCAGCAGCTTAGGCAATAGCTTAAAAGCGGATACGCAGTATTTT. Full variable domain (rest looked up from reference TRBV11-3 and TRBJ2-3): EAGVVQSPRYKIIEKKQPVAFWCNPISGHNTLYWYLQNLGQGPELLIRYENEEAVDDSQLPKDRFSAERLKGVDSTLKIQPAELGDSAVYLCASSLGNSLKADTQYFGPGTRLTVL.

Within the sample, this clone is hyperexpanded. The chain's CDR3 is CASSQLGTSKFNEQFF. CDR3 in DNA: TGTGCCAGCAGCCAACTCGGGACTAGCAAGTTCAATGAGCAGTTCTTC. The V call is TRBV14, the J call TRBJ2-1; 9 nucleotides agree with TRBD2. The CDR3 spans 16 residues. The junction had 8 bases not matched to a gene; V was cut back by 2 bases and J by 6 bases. In germline, CDR1 is SGHDN, CDR2 FVKESK.

This chain uses TRBV5-4 with TRBJ2-2; perhaps TRBD1 as D (6 bases). CDR3 length: 17 amino acids. The V end lost 0 bases, the J end lost 5 bases, and 17 bases lay between the germline ends. Germline CDR1 SGHNT, CDR2 YYREEE (reference sequence). CDR3 DNA: TGTGCCAGCAGCTTGGCCATCGGACAGCTTAAGACCGGGGAGCTGTTTTTT. Translating gives CASSLAIGQLKTGELFF. Full variable domain (outside the CDR3, taken from reference TRBV5-4 and TRBJ2-2): ETGVTQSPTHLIKTRGQQVTLRCSSQSGHNTVSWYQQALGQGPQFIFQYYREEENGRGNFPPRFSGLQFPNYSSELNVNALELDDSALYLCASSLAIGQLKTGELFFGEGSRLTVL.

This clone was seen only a few times. The chain couples TRBV4-1 to TRBJ2-1; D remains unclear. Trimming cost V 3 bases and J 5 bases, with 11 bases left between them. CDR3 length equals 14 residues. Germline lookup yields CDR1 MGHRA and CDR2 YSYEKL. Here the CDR3 reads CASSHSPANNEQFF. As DNA, the CDR3 is TGCGCCAGCAGCCACTCCCCCGCTAACAATGAGCAGTTCTTC.

Details on this clone: This specimen includes other DNA sequences encoding the same CDR3. The V and J genes are TRBV5-1 and TRBJ1-1; weak D call: TRBD1 (6 bases). The CDR3 runs to 14 residues. Germline V gene sequence: CDR1 SGHRS, CDR2 YFSETQ. The V end was cut by 0 bases, the J end by 3 bases, with 9 bases between. The DNA for the CDR3 is TGCGCCAGCAGCTTGGCCGGGGGCTACACTGAAGCTTTCTTT. Translation: CASSLAGGYTEAFF. Drawing the rest from reference TRBV5-1 and TRBJ1-1, the complete variable domain is KAGVTQTPRYLIKTRGQQVTLSCSPISGHRSVSWYQQTPGQGLQFLFEYFSETQRNKGNFPGRFSGRQFSNSRSEMNVSTLELGDSALYLCASSLAGGYTEAFFGQGTRLTVV.

This rearrangement joins TRBV5-1 to TRBJ1-1; no firm D call. CDR1 is SGHRS and CDR2 is YFSETQ in the germline V gene. The CDR3 is made up of 13 amino acids. The V gene lost 4 bases and the J gene lost 7 bases, with 14 bases spanning the gap. The CDR3 is CASSTETTVEAFF. The CDR3 DNA sequence: TGCGCCAGCAGCACGGAGACAACCGTTGAAGCTTTCTTT.

The rearrangement links TRBV3-1 (or the pseudogene TRBV3-2) to TRBJ1-1, with D hard to call. CDR3 size: 13 residues. CDR1 is LGHDT and CDR2 is YNNKEL in the germline V gene (reference sequence). V lost 8 bases, J lost 11 bases, and 21 bases lay in between. This CDR3 reads CASGSGRTGGAFF. The CDR3, as DNA: TGTGCCAGCGGCTCCGGCAGAACTGGTGGGGCTTTCTTT.

V usage is TRBV28 and J usage is TRBJ1-2, with 9 bases identical to TRBD1. This CDR3 region has 16 residues. V gave up 4 bases and J gave up 7 bases; unmatched junction bases: 13. Germline V CDR1 and CDR2: MDHEN, SYDVKM. CDR3 protein: CASSSLSRDRGFGYTF. CDR3 DNA sequence: TGTGCCAGCAGTTCCCTATCCCGAGACAGGGGGTTTGGCTACACCTTC.

This chain connects TRBV7-9 to TRBJ2-4; no firm D call. The V end lost 5 bases, the J end lost 4 bases, and 15 bases lay between the germline ends. CDR3 length: 15 amino acids. Germline CDR1 and CDR2: SEHNR and FQNEAQ (reference sequence). This CDR3 is CASSLLTSVKNIQYF. CDR3 in DNA: TGTGCCAGCAGCCTACTTACATCGGTTAAAAACATTCAGTACTTC.

The chain employs TRBV5-6 and TRBJ1-2; 9 bases align to TRBD1. The CDR3 loop spans 15 amino acids. The germline V gene has CDR1 SGHDT and CDR2 YYEEEE. With V trimmed by 5 bases and J by 7 bases, 12 bases remained unmatched. CDR3 loop: CASRQQGARIAGYTF. Here the CDR3 DNA reads TGTGCCAGCAGGCAACAGGGGGCGCGGATAGCTGGCTACACCTTC.

CDR3 in DNA: TGTGCCAGCAGCCCAAACAGGGACCACTCCACCTACAATGAGCAGTTCTTC. Protein: CASSPNRDHSTYNEQFF. This chain connects TRBV14 to TRBJ2-1; maybe TRBD1 (6 bases). In germline, CDR1 is SGHDN, CDR2 FVKESK. V shed 4 bases and J shed 2 bases, with 18 bases lying between them. This CDR3 contains 17 residues.